These 10 T cell receptor beta chains originate from one sample sequenced in a study of T-cell memory formation after mild COVID-19. TCRdb reanalysed the 5' RACE reads using MiXCR and keeps one entry per CDR3 protein. The table shows roughly 340,000 distinct CDR3 sequences, with 20% to 25% occurring only once. Sequenced: PBMCs or a T cell subset sorted from them (not recorded which). The receptors were sampled from a man between 18 and 35 years old who had mild COVID-19 (a few samples of this study predate the infection). Cell type and time point are not known.

A few counts support this clonotype. The chain is built from TRBV2 and TRBJ1-1, with 10 positions matching TRBD1. J gave up 10 bases and V 11 bases, and 10 bases lay outside the gene matches. CDR1 and CDR2 (germline): SNHLY, FYNNEI. This CDR3 contains 12 residues. CDR3: CAGSRQGASAFF. In nucleotides, the CDR3 is TGTGCCGGCTCGCGACAGGGGGCGTCAGCTTTCTTT.

Turning to this clonotype: The conserved phenylalanine or tryptophan is not found at the CDR3 terminus, so this likely reflects a read error. This chain joins TRBV3-1 and TRBJ2-3; no definite D call. The V gene's germline CDR1 is LGHDT and CDR2 YNNKEL (reference sequence). The CDR3 has 13 amino acids. Trimming cost V 3 bases and J 8 bases, with 12 bases left between them. The CDR3 DNA reads as TGTGCCAGCAGCCACGGAATGATAGTTACGCAGTATTGT. Protein: CASSHGMIVTQYC.

This clonotype was detected only a few times. The CDR3 DNA sequence: TGTGCCAGCAGTTTCCGGACCGGTCGGGAGACCCAGTACTTC. It translates to CASSFRTGRETQYF. The chain recombines TRBV6-5 with TRBJ2-5; unclear D gene. Germline V gives CDR1 MNHEY, CDR2 SVGAGI. The CDR3 has 14 amino acids. V was shortened by 4 bases and J by 5 bases, with 14 bases between the two germline ends.

The rearrangement joins TRBV5-1 to TRBJ1-1, with D unresolved. The CDR3 consists of 14 residues. The V gene lost 0 bases and the J gene lost 5 bases, with 11 bases spanning the gap. Germline-derived CDR1 and CDR2 are SGHRS and YFSETQ. CDR3 amino acids: CASSLVTRFTEAFF. CDR3 bases: TGCGCCAGCAGCTTGGTGACTAGATTTACTGAAGCTTTCTTT.

This clonotype was detected only a few times. The V gene is TRBV6-5, the J gene TRBJ2-5, with 11 bases matching TRBD2. V dropped 0 bases and J dropped 7; count of bases not matched to a gene: 1. CDR1 MNHEY and CDR2 SVGAGI come from the germline V gene. The CDR3 loop spans 14 amino acids. CDR3 nucleotides: TGTGCCAGCAGTTACTCGGGGACTAGCGGGACCCAGTACTTC. Its protein is CASSYSGTSGTQYF.

CDR3 amino acids: CASSAYTSPLHF. The CDR3 nucleotides are TGTGCCAGCAGCGCCTACACTTCACCCCTCCACTTT. This chain connects TRBV7-2 to TRBJ1-6; no clear D. This CDR3 has 12 amino acids. Per the germline V gene, CDR1 is SGHTA and CDR2 is FQGNSA. Trimming took off 5 bases at V and 9 bases at J, with 8 bases between the two ends.

This clonotype was counted a few times. The V gene is TRBV3-1, the J gene TRBJ2-1, with D perhaps given as TRBD1 or TRBD2 (5 bases each). Germline-derived CDR1 and CDR2 are LGHDT and YNNKEL (reference sequence). The CDR3 contains 15 residues. V gave up 1 base and J gave up 3 bases, with 10 bases separating them. CDR3 DNA: TGTGCCAGCAGCCAAGGAGGGGTCTACTACAATGAGCAGTTCTTC. Protein product: CASSQGGVYYNEQFF.

This chain joins TRBV15 and TRBJ2-2; D is unresolved. CDR1 and CDR2 from the germline V gene are LNHNV and YYDKDF (reference sequence). CDR3 length equals 14 residues. Between the trimmed V and J ends, which lost 0 bases and 4 bases, there was a span of 6 bases. The CDR3 protein is CATSRDPGTGELFF. The DNA of the CDR3 is TGTGCCACCAGCAGAGACCCGGGCACCGGGGAGCTGTTTTTT.

This clonotype was observed a few times. The J gene is TRBJ2-5, the V gene TRBV5-1, with a tentative D call TRBD1 (6 bases). V dropped 0 bases and J dropped 5 bases, with 14 bases sitting between them. The CDR3 has 15 residues. Germline CDR1 reads SGHRS; CDR2 reads YFSETQ. CDR3 sequence (DNA): TGCGCCAGCAGCTTGGTTCTGGGGGCGGACGAGACCCAGTACTTC. Its translation is CASSLVLGADETQYF.

This clonotype turned up a few times. The rearrangement uses TRBV20-1 and TRBJ1-1; D call uncertain. The CDR3 is 14 amino acids. V was shortened by 0 bases and J by 1 base, with 9 bases between the two germline ends. Per germline, CDR1 DFQATT and CDR2 SNEGSKA (reference sequence). CDR3 DNA sequence: TGCAGTGCTAGAGATAGGCGGACGAACACTGAAGCTTTCTTT. Protein sequence: CSARDRRTNTEAFF.